This TCR beta chain was sequenced for a study of T cells in Graves' hyperthyroidism and ophthalmopathy. For the study at large: Blood from the periphery was taken at initial diagnosis, before any treatment.

The CDR3 regions of TCR beta were amplified from RNA transcripts. Initially, a first-round RT-PCR of the TCR CDR3 employed the HTBI primer set. TCRdb redid the calling of the multiplex PCR reads with MiXCR, one entry per CDR3 protein. The sample yields 330,000 or so distinct CDR3 sequences, 15% to 20% seen once. The V gene lost 3 bases and the J gene lost 3 bases, with 11 bases spanning the gap. CDR1 is LNHDA, CDR2 SQIVND, per germline (reference sequence). The CDR3 contains 15 residues. Whole-study findings and limits: Ophthalmopathy could be told apart from stable hyperthyroidism with a 13 V-J model. Most clonotypes expanded in the thyroid (above 0.001) were also present in blood.

This clonotype was counted many times. Its target is unknown. This TCR derives from a woman aged 40-49 years with Graves' ophthalmopathy. Sequences were obtained from blood. The chain employs TRBV19 and TRBJ2-2; D call uncertain. CDR3 coding DNA: TGTGCCAGTAGTATCGATGACACCGACACCGGGGAGCTGTTTTTT. As protein: CASSIDDTDTGELFF.